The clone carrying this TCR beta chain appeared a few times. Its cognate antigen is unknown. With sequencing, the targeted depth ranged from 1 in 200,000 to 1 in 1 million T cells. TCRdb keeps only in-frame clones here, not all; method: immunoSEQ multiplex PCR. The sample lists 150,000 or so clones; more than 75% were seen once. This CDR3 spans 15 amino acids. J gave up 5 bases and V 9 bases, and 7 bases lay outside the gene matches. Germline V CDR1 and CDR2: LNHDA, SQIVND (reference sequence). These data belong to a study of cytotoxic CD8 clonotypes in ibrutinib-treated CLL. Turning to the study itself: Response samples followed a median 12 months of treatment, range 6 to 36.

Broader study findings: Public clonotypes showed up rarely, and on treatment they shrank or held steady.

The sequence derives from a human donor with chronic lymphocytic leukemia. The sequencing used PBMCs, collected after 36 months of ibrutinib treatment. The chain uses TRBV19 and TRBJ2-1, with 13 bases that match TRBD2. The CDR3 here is CASRTSGGHHNEQFF. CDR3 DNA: TGTGCCAGCCGGACTAGCGGGGGCCACCACAATGAGCAGTTCTTC.